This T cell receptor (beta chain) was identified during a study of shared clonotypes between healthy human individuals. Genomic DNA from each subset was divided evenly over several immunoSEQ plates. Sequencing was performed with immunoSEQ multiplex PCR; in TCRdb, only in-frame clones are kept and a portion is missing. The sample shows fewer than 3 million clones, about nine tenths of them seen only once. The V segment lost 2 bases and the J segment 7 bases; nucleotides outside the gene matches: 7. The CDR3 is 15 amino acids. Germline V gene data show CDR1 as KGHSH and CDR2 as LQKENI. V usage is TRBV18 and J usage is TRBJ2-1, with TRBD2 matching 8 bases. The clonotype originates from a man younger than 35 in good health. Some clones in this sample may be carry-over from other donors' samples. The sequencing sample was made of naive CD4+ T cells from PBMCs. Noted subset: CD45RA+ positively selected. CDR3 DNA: TGTGCCAGCTCACCATTCAAGCGGGAGATGAATGAGCAGTTCTTC. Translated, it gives CASSPFKREMNEQFF.